This T cell receptor beta chain was recorded in a study of T-cell reconstitution after alpha-beta-depleted transplantation in children. Unique molecular identifiers were used in preparing the TCRbeta library. MiXCR, run by TCRdb on the PCR reads, gives a single entry per CDR3 protein. The sample lists under 75,000 distinct CDR3 sequences, under 13% occurring once. Regarding the study as a whole: T-cell counts and diversity at one year post-transplant came mainly from newly produced T cells. After transplant, high TCRbeta diversity at day 60 in some patients arose from surviving recipient T cells and thymic progenitors.

CDR1 and CDR2 (germline): SGHTA, FQGNSA. The J segment lost 0 bases and the V segment lost 1 base, leaving 2 bases of the junction unmatched. The CDR3 contains 17 residues. This clonotype has ten or more counts. Antigen: not known. The TCR was taken from a boy aged 5-17 years with acute myeloid leukemia, due to receive a stem cell transplant. Material: PBMCs, obtained before TCRalphabeta/CD19-depleted stem cell transplant. This rearrangement joins TRBV7-2 to TRBJ2-3, with TRBD2 matching over 12 bases. The CDR3 DNA is TGTGCCAGCAGCTTAGTTGGGACTAGCGGGAGCACAGATACGCAGTATTTT. Its protein is CASSLVGTSGSTDTQYF.